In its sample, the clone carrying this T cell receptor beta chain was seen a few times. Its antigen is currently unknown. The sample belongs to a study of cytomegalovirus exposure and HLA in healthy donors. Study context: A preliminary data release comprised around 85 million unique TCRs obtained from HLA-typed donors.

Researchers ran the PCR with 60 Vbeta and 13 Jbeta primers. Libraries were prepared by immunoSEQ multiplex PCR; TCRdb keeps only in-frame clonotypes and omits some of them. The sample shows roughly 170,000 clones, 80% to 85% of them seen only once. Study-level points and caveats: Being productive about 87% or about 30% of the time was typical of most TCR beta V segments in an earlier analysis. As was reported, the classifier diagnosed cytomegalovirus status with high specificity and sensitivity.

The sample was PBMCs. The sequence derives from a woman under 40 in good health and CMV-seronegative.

This CDR3 is CSALPAGGSYEQYF. CDR3 nucleotide sequence: TGCAGCGCCCTCCCAGCGGGAGGCTCCTACGAGCAGTACTTC. The chain employs TRBV29-1 and TRBJ2-7, with TRBD2 matching over 9 bases. J lost 0 bases, V lost 7 bases, and 7 bases had no gene match. Per germline, CDR1 SQVTM and CDR2 ANQGSEA. CDR3 length equals 14 residues.